The 6 T cell receptor beta chains below were found in one sample sequenced in a study of blood T cell repertoires in COVID-19. Some clones are missing from TCRdb's copy, which holds only in-frame ones; the method was immunoSEQ multiplex PCR. The top ten clones hold about a tenth of a sample with 200,000 to 250,000 clones, 70% to 90% of them seen once. Sequenced material: PBMCs or T cells enriched from blood (not recorded which). Receptor source: a man aged 25-45 years who had recovered from COVID-19.

The J gene is TRBJ1-2, the V gene TRBV10-3; 8 bases map to TRBD1. CDR1 is ENHRY and CDR2 is SYGVKD in the germline V gene. This CDR3 is built from 16 residues. J lost 4 bases, V lost 3 bases, and 10 bases had no gene match. The CDR3 bases are TGTGCCATCAGTGAAGAGGTTGCAGGGGGCGGCTATGGCTACACCTTC. This codes for CAISEEVAGGGYGYTF.

The genes are TRBV19 and TRBJ1-1; no firm D call. The germline V gene has CDR1 LNHDA and CDR2 SQIVND (reference sequence). The CDR3 contains 13 residues. Trimming stripped 7 bases from V and 0 bases from J, with 9 bases between. This chain's CDR3 is CASTAQLNTEAFF. CDR3 in DNA: TGTGCCAGTACTGCCCAGTTGAACACTGAAGCTTTCTTT.

The gene calls are TRBV27 and TRBJ1-2; 8 nucleotides match TRBD1. With V trimmed by 4 bases and J by 6 bases, 4 bases remained unmatched. The CDR3 runs to 13 residues. The germline V gene has CDR1 MNHEY and CDR2 SMNVEV (reference sequence). The CDR3 DNA reads TGTGCCAGCAGTTACTCGGACAGGGATGGCTACACCTTC. This encodes CASSYSDRDGYTF.

This clone appeared once. The rearrangement joins TRBV24-1 to TRBJ1-3, with no clear D. The germline V and J ends were trimmed by 2 bases and 4 bases, with 11 bases remaining between them. The CDR3 totals 15 residues. The germline V gene encodes CDR1 KGHDR and CDR2 SFDVKD. The CDR3 reads CATSDSRSSGNTIYF. Written as DNA, the CDR3 is TGTGCCACCAGTGATTCCCGTTCTTCGGGAAACACCATATATTTT.

The CDR3 nucleotides are TGTGCCAGCAGCCCAGACAGGGTCCACTACTTC. This sequence encodes CASSPDRVHYF. This sequence joins TRBV7-8 and TRBJ2-7, with TRBD1 matching 7 bases. Losses at the gene ends were 5 bases for V and 13 bases for J; bases not matched to a gene: 8. Germline assignment: CDR1 SGHVS and CDR2 FQNEAQ. The length of the CDR3 is 11 residues.

The chain couples TRBV4-1 to TRBJ2-1; TRBD2 matches 11 bases. There are 17 residues in the CDR3. Germline CDR1 is MGHRA and CDR2 is YSYEKL. The junction had 9 bases not matched to a gene; V was cut back by 4 bases and J by 4 bases. CDR3 DNA: TGCGCCAGCAGCCCAACGACGACTAGCGGGGTATACAATGAGCAGTTCTTC. Its translation: CASSPTTTSGVYNEQFF.